This TCR beta chain was obtained from a study of cytomegalovirus exposure and HLA in healthy donors. Study observations and caveats: Researchers reported from a later analysis that most CMV-associated TCR beta chains appeared HLA-restricted. Being productive about 87% or about 30% of the time was typical of most TCR beta V segments in an earlier analysis. The study dropped some indistinguishable V segments, TRBV6-2 and TRBV6-3 among them. In a later analysis, 15,000 to 20,000 TCR beta sequences were associated with HLA alleles at 0.05 false discovery rate.

This CDR3 is built from 16 residues. Per germline, CDR1 MNHEY and CDR2 SMNVEV (reference sequence). V lost 8 bases and J 1 base, leaving 20 bases between the germline ends. The PCR contained 60 Vbeta and 13 Jbeta primers. TCRdb's table, derived via immunoSEQ multiplex PCR, lists solely in-frame clones and lacks some. This sample yields about 150,000 clones, of which 85% are seen a single time; less than 2.5% belongs to the top ten. For this clone: Its antigen is still unknown.

The source material was PBMCs. The source of this sequence is a woman younger than 30 in good health and CMV-seronegative. The chain has TRBV27 and TRBJ1-1; D may be TRBD1 (6 bases). DNA for the CDR3: TGTGCCAGCTCTAGGGGGGGCGTTTATCCGAACACTGAAGCTTTCTTT. Amino acid sequence: CASSRGGVYPNTEAFF.